This TCR beta chain is from a study of T cell responses to AZD1222 COVID-19 vaccine. Overall study findings and caveats: In a largely white British group with more females than males, clonal diversity was possibly underestimated. Just five or six AZD1222 recipients were seropositive at baseline. After the peak T cell response, and only then, were repertoires sampled.

This CDR3 has 13 residues. CDR1 and CDR2 from the germline V gene are SNHLY and FYNNEI. Deletions cut 3 bases from V and 2 bases from J, with 7 bases between. Only in-frame clones appear in the TCRdb table, and some are missing; sequencing was by immunoSEQ multiplex PCR. Of 250,000 to 300,000 clones listed, about 94% are singletons. In the case of this clone: Its target is not known.

The sample consisted of peripheral blood, taken 28 days after the second AZD1222 dose. The sequence was collected from an adult who received the AZD1222 COVID-19 vaccine. This sequence joins TRBV2 and TRBJ1-1; D unclear. CDR3 protein: CASSEEGNTEAFF. For the CDR3, the DNA is TGTGCCAGCAGTGAGGAGGGAAACACTGAAGCTTTCTTT.